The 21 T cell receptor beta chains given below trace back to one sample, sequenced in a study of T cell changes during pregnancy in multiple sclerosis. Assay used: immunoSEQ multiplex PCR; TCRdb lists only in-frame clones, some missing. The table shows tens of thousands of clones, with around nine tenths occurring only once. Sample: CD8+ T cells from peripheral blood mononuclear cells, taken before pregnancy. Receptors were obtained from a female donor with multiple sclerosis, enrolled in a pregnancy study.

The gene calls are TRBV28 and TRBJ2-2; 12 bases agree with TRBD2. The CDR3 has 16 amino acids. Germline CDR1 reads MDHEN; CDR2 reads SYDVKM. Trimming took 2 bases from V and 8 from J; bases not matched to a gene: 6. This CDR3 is CASSLGLAGGPGELFF. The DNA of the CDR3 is TGTGCCAGCAGTTTAGGCCTAGCGGGAGGGCCAGGGGAGCTGTTTTTT.

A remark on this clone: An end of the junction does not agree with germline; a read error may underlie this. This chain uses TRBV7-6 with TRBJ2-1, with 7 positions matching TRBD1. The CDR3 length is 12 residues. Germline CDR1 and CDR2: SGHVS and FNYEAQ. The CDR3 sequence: CASSPRTGVMVF. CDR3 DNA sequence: TGTGCCAGCAGCCCCAGGACAGGTGTTATGGTCTTC.

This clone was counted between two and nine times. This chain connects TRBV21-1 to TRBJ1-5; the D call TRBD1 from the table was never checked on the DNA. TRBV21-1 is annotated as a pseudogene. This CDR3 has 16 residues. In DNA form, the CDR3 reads TGTGCCAGCAGCAAAGAGGAGCGACAGGGCGATCAGCCCCAGCATTTT. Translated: CASSKEERQGDQPQHF.

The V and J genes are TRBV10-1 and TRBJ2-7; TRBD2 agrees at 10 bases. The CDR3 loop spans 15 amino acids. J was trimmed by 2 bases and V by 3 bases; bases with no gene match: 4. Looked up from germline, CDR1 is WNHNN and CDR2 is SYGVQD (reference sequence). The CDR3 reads CASSELAGPPYEQYF. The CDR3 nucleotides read TGCGCCAGCAGTGAACTAGCGGGACCCCCCTACGAGCAGTACTTC.

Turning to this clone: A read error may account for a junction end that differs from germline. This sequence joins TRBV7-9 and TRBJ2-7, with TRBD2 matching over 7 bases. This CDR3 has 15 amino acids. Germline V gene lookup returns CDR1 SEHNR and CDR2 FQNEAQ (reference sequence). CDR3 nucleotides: TGTGCCAGCAGCTTACTCGGGGGGAACTCCAACGAGCAGTACTTC. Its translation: CASSLLGGNSNEQYF. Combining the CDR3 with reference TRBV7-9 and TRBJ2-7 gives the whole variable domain DTGVSQNPRHKITKRGQNVTFRCDPISEHNRLYWYRQTLGQGPEFLTYFQNEAQLEKSRLLSDRFSAERPKGSFSTLEIQRTEQGDSAMYLCASSLLGGNSNEQYFGPGTRLTVT.

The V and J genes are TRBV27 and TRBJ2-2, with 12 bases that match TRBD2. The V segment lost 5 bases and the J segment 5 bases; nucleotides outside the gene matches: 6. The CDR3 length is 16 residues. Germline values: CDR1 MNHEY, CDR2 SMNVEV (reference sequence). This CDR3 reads CASSTRTSGKTGELFF. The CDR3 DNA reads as TGTGCCAGCAGTACAAGGACTAGCGGGAAGACCGGGGAGCTGTTTTTT.

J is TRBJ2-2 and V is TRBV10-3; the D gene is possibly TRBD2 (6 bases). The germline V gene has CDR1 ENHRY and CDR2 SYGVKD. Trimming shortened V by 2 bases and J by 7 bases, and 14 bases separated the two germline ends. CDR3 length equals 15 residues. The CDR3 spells CAISEIGSGDGELFF. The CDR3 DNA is TGTGCCATCAGTGAGATTGGTAGCGGAGACGGGGAGCTGTTTTTT.

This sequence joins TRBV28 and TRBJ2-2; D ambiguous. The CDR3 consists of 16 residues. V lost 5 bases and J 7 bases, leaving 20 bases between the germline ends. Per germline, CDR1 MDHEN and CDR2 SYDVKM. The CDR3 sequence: CASSPPGGPLYGELFF. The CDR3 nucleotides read TGTGCCAGCAGTCCCCCAGGTGGGCCCCTCTACGGGGAGCTGTTTTTT.

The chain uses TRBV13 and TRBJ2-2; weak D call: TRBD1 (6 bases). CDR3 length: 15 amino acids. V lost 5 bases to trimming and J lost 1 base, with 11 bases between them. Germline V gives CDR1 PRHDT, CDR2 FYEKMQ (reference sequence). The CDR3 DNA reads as TGTGCCAGCAGCCCGACGGGACAGAACACCGGGGAGCTGTTTTTT. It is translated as CASSPTGQNTGELFF. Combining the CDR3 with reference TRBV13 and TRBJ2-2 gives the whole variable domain AAGVIQSPRHLIKEKRETATLKCYPIPRHDTVYWYQQGPGQDPQFLISFYEKMQSDKGSIPDRFSAQQFSDYHSELNMSSLELGDSALYFCASSPTGQNTGELFFGEGSRLTVL.

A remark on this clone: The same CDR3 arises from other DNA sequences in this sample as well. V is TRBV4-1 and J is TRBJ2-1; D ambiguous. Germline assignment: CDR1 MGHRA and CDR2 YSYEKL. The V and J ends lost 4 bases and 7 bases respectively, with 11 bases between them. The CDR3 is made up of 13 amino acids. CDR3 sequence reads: CASSLTSENEQFF. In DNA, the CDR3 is TGCGCCAGCAGCCTTACTTCCGAAAATGAGCAGTTCTTC.

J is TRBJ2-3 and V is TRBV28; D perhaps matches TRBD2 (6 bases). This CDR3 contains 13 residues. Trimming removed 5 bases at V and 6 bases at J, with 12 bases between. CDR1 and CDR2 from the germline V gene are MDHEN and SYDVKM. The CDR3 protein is CASSLGGSDTQYF. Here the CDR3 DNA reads TGTGCCAGCAGTCTGGGGGGTTCCGATACGCAGTATTTT.

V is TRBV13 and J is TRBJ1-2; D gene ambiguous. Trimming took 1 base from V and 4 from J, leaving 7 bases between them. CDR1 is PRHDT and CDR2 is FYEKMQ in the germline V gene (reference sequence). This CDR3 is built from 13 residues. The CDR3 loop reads CASSLVGSYGYTF. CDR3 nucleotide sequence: TGTGCCAGCAGCTTAGTGGGGAGCTATGGCTACACCTTC. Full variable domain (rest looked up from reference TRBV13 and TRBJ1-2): AAGVIQSPRHLIKEKRETATLKCYPIPRHDTVYWYQQGPGQDPQFLISFYEKMQSDKGSIPDRFSAQQFSDYHSELNMSSLELGDSALYFCASSLVGSYGYTFGSGTRLTVV.

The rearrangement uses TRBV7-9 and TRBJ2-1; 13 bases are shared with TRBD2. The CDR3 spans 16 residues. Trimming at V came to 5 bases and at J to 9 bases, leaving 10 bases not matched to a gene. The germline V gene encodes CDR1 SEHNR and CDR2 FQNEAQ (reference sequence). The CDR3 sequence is CASSPPTSGRAAEQFF. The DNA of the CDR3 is TGTGCCAGCAGCCCCCCAACTAGCGGGAGGGCCGCTGAGCAGTTCTTC.

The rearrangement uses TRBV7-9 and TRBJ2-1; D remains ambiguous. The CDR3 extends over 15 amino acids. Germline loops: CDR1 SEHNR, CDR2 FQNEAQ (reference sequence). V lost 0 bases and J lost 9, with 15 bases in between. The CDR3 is CASSLAPRFVGEQFF. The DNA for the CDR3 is TGTGCCAGCAGCTTAGCACCCAGGTTTGTAGGTGAGCAGTTCTTC.

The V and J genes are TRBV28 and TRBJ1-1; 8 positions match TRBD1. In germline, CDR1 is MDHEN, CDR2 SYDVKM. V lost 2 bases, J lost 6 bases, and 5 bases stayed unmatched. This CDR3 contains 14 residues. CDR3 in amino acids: CASSLRDRFAEAFF. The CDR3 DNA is TGTGCCAGCAGTTTACGGGACAGGTTCGCTGAAGCTTTCTTT. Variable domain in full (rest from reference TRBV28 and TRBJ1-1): DVKVTQSSRYLVKRTGEKVFLECVQDMDHENMFWYRQDPGLGLRLIYFSYDVKMKEKGDIPEGYSVSREKKERFSLILESASTNQTSMYLCASSLRDRFAEAFFGQGTRLTVV.

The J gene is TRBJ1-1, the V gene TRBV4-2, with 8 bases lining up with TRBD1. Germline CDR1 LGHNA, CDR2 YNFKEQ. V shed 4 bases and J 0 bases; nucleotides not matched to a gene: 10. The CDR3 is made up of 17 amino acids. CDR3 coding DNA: TGTGCCAGCAGCCCAGGGGGCGCAAGTTCGATGAACACTGAAGCTTTCTTT. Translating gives CASSPGGASSMNTEAFF.

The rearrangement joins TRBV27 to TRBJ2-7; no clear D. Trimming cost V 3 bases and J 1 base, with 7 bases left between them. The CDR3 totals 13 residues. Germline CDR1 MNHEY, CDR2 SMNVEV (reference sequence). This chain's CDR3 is CASSLSVSYEQYF. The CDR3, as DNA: TGTGCCAGCAGTTTGTCCGTATCCTACGAGCAGTACTTC.

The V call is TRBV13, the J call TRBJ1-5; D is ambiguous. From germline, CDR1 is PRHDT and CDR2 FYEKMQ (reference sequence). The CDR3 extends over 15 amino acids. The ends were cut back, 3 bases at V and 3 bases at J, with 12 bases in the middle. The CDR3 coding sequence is TGTGCCAGCAGCTTCGGGAGAGGCCACAATCAGCCCCAGCATTTT. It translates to CASSFGRGHNQPQHF.

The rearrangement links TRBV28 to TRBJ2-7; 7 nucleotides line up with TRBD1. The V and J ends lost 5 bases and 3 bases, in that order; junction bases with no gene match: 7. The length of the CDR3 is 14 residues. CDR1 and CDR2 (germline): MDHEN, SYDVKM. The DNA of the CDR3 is TGTGCCAGCAGTCCGGGACAGCTACTCTACGAGCAGTACTTC. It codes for CASSPGQLLYEQYF.

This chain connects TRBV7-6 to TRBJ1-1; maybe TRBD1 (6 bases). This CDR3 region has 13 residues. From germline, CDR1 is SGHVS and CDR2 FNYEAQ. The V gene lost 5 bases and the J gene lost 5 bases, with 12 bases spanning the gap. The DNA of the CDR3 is TGTGCCAGCAGCACCAGGGGTTGGACTGAAGCTTTCTTT. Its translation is CASSTRGWTEAFF.

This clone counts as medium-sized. The DNA of the CDR3 is TGTGCCAGCAGTAGCGGGAGCACAGATACGCAGTATTTT. Amino acids: CASSSGSTDTQYF. The genes are TRBV6-4 and TRBJ2-3, with D possibly TRBD2 on 6 matching bases. Per germline, CDR1 MRHNA and CDR2 SNTAGT. V was trimmed by 5 bases and J by 0 bases, leaving 6 bases between them. This CDR3 has 13 amino acids.